Listed below are T cell receptor beta chains from one sample, sequenced in a study of control samples from healthy donors and cancer patients. TCRdb's copy holds only in-frame clones and misses some; the assay was immunoSEQ multiplex PCR. There are almost 90,000 clones in the sample; around nine tenths occur only once, and approximately 21% lies in the top ten. Sequences were obtained from blood. The receptors shown here come from a man aged 25 to 40 in good health. The CDR3 runs from the conserved cysteine through the conserved F or W. D genes are given only for firm matches. For some rows the clone size is stated as once, few or many, or as a class when expanded; others skip it.

once,TRBD1,14,TRBJ1-4,TRBV27,TGTGCCAGCAGTCCTGGGACAGGGAGTGAAAAACTGTTTTTT,CASSPGTGSEKLFF
few,TRBD1,16,TRBJ2-1,TRBV11-2,TGTGCCAGCAGCTCGGGCGGGACAGGGGGCAACAATGAGCAGTTCTTC,CASSSGGTGGNNEQFF
.,TRBD2,16,TRBJ2-1,TRBV7-2,TGTGCCAGCAGCAAGACTAGCGGGGGGGCCAACAATGAGCAGTTCTTC,CASSKTSGGANNEQFF
.,TRBD1,19,TRBJ2-1,TRBV5-1,TGCGCCAGCAGCTTTGATCGGGACAGGGCTTCTGTTGCCTACAATGAGCAGTTCTTC,CASSFDRDRASVAYNEQFF
once,TRBD1,12,TRBJ2-1,TRBV10-3,TGTGCCACCTTACAGGGGGCTGGTGAGCAGTTCTTC,CATLQGAGEQFF
.,TRBD1,15,TRBJ2-2,TRBV6-5,TGTGCCAGCAGCCCGCGGACAGGGGGCACCGGGGAGCTGTTTTTT,CASSPRTGGTGELFF
.,TRBD1,14,TRBJ1-2,TRBV27,TGTGCCAGCAGTTTAGACAGGGGGAACATAGGCTACACCTTC,CASSLDRGNIGYTF
.,TRBD2,14,TRBJ2-1,TRBV5-8,TGTGCCAGCAGCCCGGACGGCGGGGGGAGTGAGCAGTTCTTC,CASSPDGGGSEQFF
once,TRBD1,14,TRBJ1-2,TRBV27,TGTGCCAGCAGTCCGCTGGGACAGGGAAATGGCTACACCTTC,CASSPLGQGNGYTF
.,TRBD1,15,TRBJ1-1,TRBV4-1,TGCGCCAGCAGCCTAGGACAGGGGGCGAACACTGAAGCTTTCTTT,CASSLGQGANTEAFF
once,TRBD1,16,TRBJ1-1,TRBV5-6,TGTGCCAGCGGGCTCCGACTGGGACAGGGGTACCCTGAAGCTTTCTTT,CASGLRLGQGYPEAFF
once,.,13,TRBJ1-2,TRBV5-8,TGTGCCAGCAGCCCCGGACGGCTCTATGGCTACACCTTC,CASSPGRLYGYTF
.,.,15,TRBJ2-5,TRBV5-1,TGCGCCAGCAGCTTGGTCGGCCTCCCCGTAGAGACCCAGTACTTC,CASSLVGLPVETQYF
.,.,12,TRBJ2-7,TRBV6-6,TGTGCCAGCAGTGGGACGGCCTACGAGCAGTACTTC,CASSGTAYEQYF
.,.,15,TRBJ2-7,TRBV6-5,TGTGCCAGCAGTTACTGGGGCACGGATGGCTACGAGCAGTACTTC,CASSYWGTDGYEQYF
.,TRBD1,15,TRBJ2-1,TRBV5-4,TGTGCCAGCAGCATCCGGGACAGGGTCAACAATGAGCAGTTCTTC,CASSIRDRVNNEQFF
.,.,15,TRBJ2-6,TRBV9,TGTGCCAGCAGCCCGCGACAGACCGGGGCCAACGTCCTGACTTTC,CASSPRQTGANVLTF
.,TRBD1,15,TRBJ2-2,TRBV3-1/TRBV3-2,TGTGCCAGCAGCCAGGTACAGGGGCCGGCCGGGGAGCTGTTTTTT,CASSQVQGPAGELFF
.,.,16,TRBJ2-4,TRBV4-1,TGCGCCAGCAGCCAAGATCTCCAGGGGCTGATTGGCATTCAGTACTTC,CASSQDLQGLIGIQYF
once,.,16,TRBJ2-3,TRBV4-1,TGCGCCAGCAGCCAACGGACTGCTTCTAGCACAGATACGCAGTATTTT,CASSQRTASSTDTQYF
few,.,12,TRBJ2-5,TRBV7-6,TGTGCCAGCAGCTTACCTCAAGAGACCCAGTACTTC,CASSLPQETQYF
.,TRBD2,14,TRBJ2-1,TRBV9,TGTGCCAGCAGCGCGGGACTAGCCCGCAATGAGCAGTTCTTC,CASSAGLARNEQFF
.,TRBD1,15,TRBJ2-3,TRBV5-1,TGCGCCAGCAGCTTGGACAGGGGCGGGACAGATACGCAGTATTTT,CASSLDRGGTDTQYF
.,.,14,TRBJ1-4,TRBV30,TGTGCCTGGAGTGCTGGACCTAGGGGTGAAAAACTGTTTTTT,CAWSAGPRGEKLFF
.,.,15,TRBJ1-2,TRBV3-1/TRBV3-2,TGTGCCAGCAGACCGCATGGAGTAACCCACTATGGCTACACCTTC,CASRPHGVTHYGYTF
.,TRBD1,16,TRBJ1-2,TRBV10-2,TGCGCCAGCAGTCCCCGGACAGGGGAAATACTACGTGGCTACACCTTC,CASSPRTGEILRGYTF
.,.,15,TRBJ1-5,TRBV19,TGTGCCAGTAGTATAGCTGGGGCAGGGGATGGGCCCCAGCATTTT,CASSIAGAGDGPQHF
.,TRBD1,15,TRBJ2-7,TRBV7-8,TGTGCCAGCAGCTTAAGGGACAGGGCTACCTACGAGCAGTACTTC,CASSLRDRATYEQYF
.,.,13,TRBJ1-1,TRBV11-2,TGTGCCAGCAGCCCCTGGGGGCCCCCTGAAGCTTTCTTT,CASSPWGPPEAFF
few,.,11,TRBJ1-1,TRBV10-2,TGCGCCAGCAGGGAACAGGGACGAGCTTTCTTT,CASREQGRAFF
.,.,15,TRBJ2-3,TRBV3-1/TRBV3-2,TGTGCCAGCAGCCAAGATGTTCGGGCCACAGATACGCAGTATTTT,CASSQDVRATDTQYF
.,.,14,TRBJ1-2,TRBV18,TGTGCCAGCTCACCAAACAGGGAAGTGGATGGCTACACCTTC,CASSPNREVDGYTF
.,TRBD2,16,TRBJ2-3,TRBV5-1,TGCGCCAGCAGCTTCGGACTAGCGGGGAAGACAGATACGCAGTATTTT,CASSFGLAGKTDTQYF
.,.,15,TRBJ1-5,TRBV2,TGTGCCAGCACCGGAGGGCTCGGTGTGGATCAGCCCCAGCATTTT,CASTGGLGVDQPQHF
.,.,12,TRBJ2-5,TRBV10-3,TGTGCCATCAGTGCGAGGGGAGAGACCCAGTACTTC,CAISARGETQYF
.,.,14,TRBJ2-5,TRBV5-1,TGCGCCAGCAGCTTGGGGGGGTTGCAAGAGACCCAGTACTTC,CASSLGGLQETQYF
.,.,14,TRBJ1-5,TRBV7-9,TGTGCCAGCAGCTTAGTTAGCGCAGATCAGCCCCAGCATTTT,CASSLVSADQPQHF
.,.,11,TRBJ1-1,TRBV20-1,TGCAGTGCTAGAAGGCACACTGAAGCTTTCTTT,CSARRHTEAFF
.,.,11,TRBJ1-2,TRBV7-9,TGTGCCAGCAGCTCTAACTATGGCTACACCTTC,CASSSNYGYTF
few,.,15,TRBJ1-2,TRBV2,TGTGCCAGCAGTGAAGCGGGGGGCATCGGCTATGGCTACACCTTC,CASSEAGGIGYGYTF
.,.,15,TRBJ1-3,TRBV5-4,TGTGCCAGCAGCTCGATGGGGGGGACCGGAAACACCATATATTTT,CASSSMGGTGNTIYF
.,TRBD2,16,TRBJ2-1,TRBV5-1,TGCGCCAGCAGCTTGGCGGCTAGCGGGGGGTTGGATGAGCAGTTCTTC,CASSLAASGGLDEQFF
.,TRBD2,16,TRBJ2-3,TRBV7-2,TGTGCCAGCAGCTTAGTAGCGGGGGCTAGCACAGATACGCAGTATTTT,CASSLVAGASTDTQYF
.,.,14,TRBJ2-1,TRBV18,TGTGCCAGCTCACCGGTGGGGACCGACAATGAGCAGTTCTTC,CASSPVGTDNEQFF
few,.,17,TRBJ1-6,TRBV27,TGTGCCAGCAGTCCGACCCCCCAGAGCTCCTATAATTCACCCCTCCACTTT,CASSPTPQSSYNSPLHF
.,TRBD1,21,TRBJ1-6,TRBV9,TGTGCCAGCAGCGCCGGAACGCCGGGACAGGGGGGAGTCTCCTATAATTCACCCCTCCACTTT,CASSAGTPGQGGVSYNSPLHF
once,.,12,TRBJ2-3,TRBV29-1,TGCAGCGACACACGATACACAGATACGCAGTATTTT,CSDTRYTDTQYF
.,TRBD1,16,TRBJ1-5,TRBV4-2,TGTGCCAGCAGCCAAGGGGACAGGGGAACGGATCAGCCCCAGCATTTT,CASSQGDRGTDQPQHF
.,TRBD2,16,TRBJ2-3,TRBV4-1,TGCGCCAGCAGCCCGAGAGCTAGCGGGGGTACAGATACGCAGTATTTT,CASSPRASGGTDTQYF
.,.,16,TRBJ2-3,TRBV25-1,TGTGCCAGCAGTGAATTTAACCCCGGGGGCCCAGATACGCAGTATTTT,CASSEFNPGGPDTQYF
.,TRBD1,14,TRBJ1-2,TRBV9,TGTGCCAGCAGCCCCAGGGGGGGAGGTGGCGGCTACACCTTC,CASSPRGGGGGYTF
once,.,15,TRBJ2-5,TRBV24-1,TGTGCCACCCCCCCTGTCCCACAGCCCCAAGAGACCCAGTACTTC,CATPPVPQPQETQYF
.,.,14,TRBJ2-7,TRBV9,TGTGCCAGCAGCGTAGGTGGCCCAGCCTACGAGCAGTACTTC,CASSVGGPAYEQYF
.,TRBD1,16,TRBJ1-3,TRBV9,TGTGCCAGCAGCGTCGCAGGGGGGCCGCCGCTAAACACCATATATTTT,CASSVAGGPPLNTIYF
.,.,14,TRBJ2-5,TRBV6-5,TGTGCCAGCAGTTCGGGAGGGGGCGGGAAGACCCAGTACTTC,CASSSGGGGKTQYF